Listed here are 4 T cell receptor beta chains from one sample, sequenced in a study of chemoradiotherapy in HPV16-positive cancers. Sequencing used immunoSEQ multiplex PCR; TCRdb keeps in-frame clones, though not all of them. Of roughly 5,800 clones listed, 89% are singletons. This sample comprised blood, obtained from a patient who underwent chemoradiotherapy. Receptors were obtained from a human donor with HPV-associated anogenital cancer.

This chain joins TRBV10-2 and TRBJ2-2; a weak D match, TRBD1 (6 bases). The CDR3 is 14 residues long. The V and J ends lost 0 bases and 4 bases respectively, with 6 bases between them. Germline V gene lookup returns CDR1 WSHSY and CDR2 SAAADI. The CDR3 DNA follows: TGCGCCAGCAGTGAGTCGGGGGCCACCGGGGAGCTGTTTTTT. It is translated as CASSESGATGELFF.

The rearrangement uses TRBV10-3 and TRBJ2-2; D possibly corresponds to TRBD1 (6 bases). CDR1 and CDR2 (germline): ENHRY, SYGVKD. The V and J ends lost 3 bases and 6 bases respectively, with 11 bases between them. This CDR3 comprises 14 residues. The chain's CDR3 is CAISESGAAGELFF. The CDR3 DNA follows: TGTGCCATCAGTGAATCAGGGGCTGCCGGGGAGCTGTTTTTT.

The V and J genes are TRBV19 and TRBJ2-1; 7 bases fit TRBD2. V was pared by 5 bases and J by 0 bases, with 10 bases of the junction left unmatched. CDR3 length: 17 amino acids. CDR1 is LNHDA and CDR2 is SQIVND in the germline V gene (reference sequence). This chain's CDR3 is CASSSRLAGSSYNEQFF. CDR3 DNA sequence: TGTGCCAGTAGTTCCCGGTTAGCGGGCAGCTCCTACAATGAGCAGTTCTTC.

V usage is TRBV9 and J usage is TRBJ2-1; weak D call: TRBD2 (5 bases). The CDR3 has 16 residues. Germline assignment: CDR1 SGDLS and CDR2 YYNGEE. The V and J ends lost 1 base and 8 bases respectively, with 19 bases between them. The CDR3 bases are TGTGCCAGCAGCGTAAGGGTGAGCGGTGGGGTCGATGAGCAGTTCTTC. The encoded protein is CASSVRVSGGVDEQFF.